The rows below give T cell receptor beta chains drawn from one sample of a study of shared clonotypes between healthy human individuals. Some clones are missing from TCRdb's copy, which holds only in-frame ones; the method was immunoSEQ multiplex PCR. The sample lists a few million clones; approximately 93% were seen once. The sequenced material came from naive CD4+ T cells from PBMCs. The receptors shown here come from a man between 18 and 35 years old in good health. Some clones in this sample may be carry-over from other donors' samples. The CDR3 runs from the conserved cysteine through the conserved F or W. Each record gives: clone size, V gene, D gene, CDR3 length, J gene, CDR3 DNA, CDR3 protein. D genes are given only for firm matches. Where a row states a size, it is once, few, many or the class of an expanded clone; other rows omit it.

.	TRBV19	TRBD1	14	TRBJ2-7	TGTGCCAGTAGTCCCAGACAGGGTTCTTTCGAGCAGTACTTC	CASSPRQGSFEQYF
.	TRBV7-3	.	13	TRBJ2-2	TGTGCCAGCAGCTTAACGGGGCCCGGGGAGCTGTTTTTT	CASSLTGPGELFF
once	TRBV19	.	15	TRBJ2-2	TGTGCCAGTAGTGGTAGAAGGCGGGACACCGGGGAGCTGTTTTTT	CASSGRRRDTGELFF
.	TRBV5-1	.	16	TRBJ2-5	TGCGCCAGCAGCTTGGCCCACGAGGGTGGCCAAGAGACCCAGTACTTC	CASSLAHEGGQETQYF
.	TRBV25-1	.	14	TRBJ1-1	TGTGCCAGCAGTGAAGCCCGAGGGGGCACTGAAGCTTTCTTT	CASSEARGGTEAFF
.	TRBV19	.	12	TRBJ2-7	TGTGCCAGTAGGGCACCAACCTACGAGCAGTACTTC	CASRAPTYEQYF
.	TRBV29-1	TRBD1	13	TRBJ1-2	TGCAGCGTTCCCGGACAGGGAGGCTATGGCTACACCTTC	CSVPGQGGYGYTF
.	TRBV7-2	.	13	TRBJ2-1	TGTGCCAGCAGTTGGGCGGGTTACAATGAGCAGTTCTTC	CASSWAGYNEQFF
.	TRBV5-4	.	15	TRBJ2-5	TGTGCCAGCAGCTTGGCCCTGGCAGGGAGGGAGACCCAGTACTTC	CASSLALAGRETQYF
.	TRBV7-2	.	13	TRBJ2-1	TGTGCCAGCAGCTCTAGGTCGGGTAGTGAGCAGTTCTTC	CASSSRSGSEQFF
.	TRBV28	.	14	TRBJ2-5	TGTGCCAGCGGTACACAACAGTACCAAGAGACCCAGTACTTC	CASGTQQYQETQYF
.	TRBV2	.	14	TRBJ1-4	TGTGCCAGCACTCGGTCTGCAGGGCGGGAAAAACTGTTTTTT	CASTRSAGREKLFF
.	TRBV5-4	TRBD2	15	TRBJ2-5	TGTGCCAGCAGCTCCGGGACTAGCGAACCCGAGACCCAGTACTTC	CASSSGTSEPETQYF
.	TRBV28	.	15	TRBJ1-5	TGTGCCAGCAGCCGAATACATTCAGGGGATCAGCCCCAGCATTTT	CASSRIHSGDQPQHF
.	TRBV19	.	13	TRBJ1-1	TGTGCCAGTAGTATAAGGAGGGACACTGAAGCTTTCTTT	CASSIRRDTEAFF
.	TRBV5-1	.	14	TRBJ1-3	TGCGCCAGCAGAGGTGGGGGATCTGGAAACACCATATATTTT	CASRGGGSGNTIYF
.	TRBV5-4	.	13	TRBJ2-5	TGTGCCAGCAGCAAGGGGCTCGGGGAGACCCAGTACTTC	CASSKGLGETQYF
.	TRBV9	TRBD1	18	TRBJ2-1	TGTGCCAGCAGCCTACTCAGCCGGACAGGCCCCTACAATGAGCGGCAGTTCTTC	CASSLLSRTGPYNERQFF
.	TRBV27	.	12	TRBJ1-2	TGTGCCAGCAGTACATCAGGGAGAGGCTACACCTTC	CASSTSGRGYTF
.	TRBV5-1	.	20	TRBJ2-6	TGCGCCAGCAGCTTGGGTTTGAGGGGTTCATCCGCCTCTGGGGCCAACGTCCTGACTTTC	CASSLGLRGSSASGANVLTF
.	TRBV5-1	.	14	TRBJ2-2	TGCGCCAGCAGCTTGGCCCCAGCACCCGGGGAGCTGTTTTTT	CASSLAPAPGELFF
once	TRBV5-1	.	14	TRBJ1-4	TGCGCCAGCAGCTCACAGGGAAGTCAGGAAAAACTGTTTTTT	CASSSQGSQEKLFF
.	TRBV11-2	TRBD1	15	TRBJ2-2	TGTGCCAGCAGCCAGGGACAGGCAAACACCGGGGAGCTGTTTTTT	CASSQGQANTGELFF
.	TRBV7-2	TRBD1	16	TRBJ1-3	TGTGCCAGCAGCGCACGACAGGGAGACTCTGGAAACACCATATATTTT	CASSARQGDSGNTIYF
.	TRBV28	.	12	TRBJ2-1	TGTGCCAGCAGTGACCAATACAATGAGCAGTTCTTC	CASSDQYNEQFF
.	TRBV28	TRBD2	16	TRBJ2-5	TGTGCCAGCACCAAGGGACTAGCGGGAGTCCAGGAGACCCAGTACTTC	CASTKGLAGVQETQYF
.	TRBV30	.	14	TRBJ1-4	TGTGCCTGGAGTGTACGAGTCGGTTCGGAAAAACTGTTTTTT	CAWSVRVGSEKLFF
.	TRBV7-6	.	14	TRBJ2-5	TGTGCCAGCAGCTCGTGGACACCCCAAGAGACCCAGTACTTC	CASSSWTPQETQYF
.	TRBV6-6	.	16	TRBJ1-3	TGTGCCAGCAGTTACCCTCTGACCAGCTCTGGAAACACCATATATTTT	CASSYPLTSSGNTIYF
.	TRBV28	.	13	TRBJ1-2	TGTGCCAGCAGACGCAAGGCTAACTATGGCTACACCTTC	CASRRKANYGYTF
.	TRBV18	TRBD2	13	TRBJ2-7	TGTGCCAGCTCACTGGGACTAGCGGGGGATCTGTACTTC	CASSLGLAGDLYF
.	TRBV9	TRBD2	15	TRBJ2-2	TGTGCCAGCAGCGCAACTAGCGGGACGACCGGGGAGCTGTTTTTT	CASSATSGTTGELFF
.	TRBV7-2	.	14	TRBJ2-7	TGTGCCAGCAGCCCTTACCTTCAGGGGGGCGGGCAGTACTTC	CASSPYLQGGGQYF
.	TRBV11-2	TRBD1	18	TRBJ1-1	TGTGCCAGCAGCTCAGATGGGACAGGGACCCCAATGAACACTGAAGCTTTCTTT	CASSSDGTGTPMNTEAFF
.	TRBV7-2	.	13	TRBJ1-1	TGTGCCAGCAGCTTAGCGCAGGGTACTGAAGCTTTCTTT	CASSLAQGTEAFF
.	TRBV11-2	.	13	TRBJ1-5	TGTGCCAGCAGCTTAGTACAGGGCCGGCCCCAGCATTTT	CASSLVQGRPQHF
.	TRBV28	TRBD2	16	TRBJ2-5	TGTGCCAGCAGTTTCGTAGCGGGAGCCGGACAAGAGACCCAGTACTTC	CASSFVAGAGQETQYF
.	TRBV18	.	13	TRBJ2-3	TGTGCCAGCTCACCAGCTGAGACAGATACGCAGTATTTT	CASSPAETDTQYF
once	TRBV5-4	.	16	TRBJ2-3	TGTGCCAGCAGCTTGGGAGGCGCCTCACCCACAGATACGCAGTATTTT	CASSLGGASPTDTQYF
.	TRBV6-5	.	14	TRBJ1-1	TGTGCCAGCAGTTCTGCCGTCATGAACACTGAAGCTTTCTTT	CASSSAVMNTEAFF
.	TRBV28	.	12	TRBJ2-7	TGTGCCAGCAGGCAGGCGAACTACGAGCAGTACTTC	CASRQANYEQYF
.	TRBV5-1	.	14	TRBJ2-3	TGCGCCAGCAGTCCCAGCGGCGCTACAGATACGCAGTATTTT	CASSPSGATDTQYF
.	TRBV5-6	TRBD1	15	TRBJ1-1	TGTGCCAGCATCAGGACAGGGGACCCGAACACTGAAGCTTTCTTT	CASIRTGDPNTEAFF
.	TRBV5-1	.	14	TRBJ1-2	TGCGCCAGCAGTGGGGAGGGTACCTTCTATGGCTACACCTTC	CASSGEGTFYGYTF
.	TRBV6-1	.	14	TRBJ2-3	TGTGCCAGCAACCGGGACTGGGGCACAGATACGCAGTATTTT	CASNRDWGTDTQYF
.	TRBV29-1	TRBD1	14	TRBJ1-1	TGCAGCGTAGCGGGACAGCTAATGAACACTGAAGCTTTCTTT	CSVAGQLMNTEAFF
.	TRBV14	.	16	TRBJ1-5	TGTGCCAGCAGCCCCCGGACGGCGGGGGGCAATCAGCCCCAGCATTTT	CASSPRTAGGNQPQHF
.	TRBV5-1	.	14	TRBJ2-7	TGCGCCAGCAGCTGGCAAACAGGGGAGGACGAGCAGTACTTC	CASSWQTGEDEQYF
.	TRBV5-6	.	14	TRBJ1-3	TGTGCCAGCAGCGGGGGTAACTCTGGAAACACCATATATTTT	CASSGGNSGNTIYF